The clone carrying this TCR beta chain was observed at least ten times. Its antigen remains unidentified. TCRdb processed the 5' RACE reads anew with MiXCR; each CDR3 protein has one entry. The sample includes about 43,000 distinct CDR3 sequences, about 13% of them seen just once. This sample was taken from a study of neurological immune-mediated disorders. Findings of the study overall: There were no CDR3 amino acid sequences shared by expanded clones across subjects, a result suggesting private repertoires in all groups.

Trimming left V 0 bases short and J 5 bases short, with 1 base between. Germline V gene lookup returns CDR1 MNHEY and CDR2 SVGAGI. This CDR3 is 12 amino acids long. The chain combines TRBV6-5 with TRBJ1-4; no definite D call. The receptor was isolated from a female donor in good health. The specimen sequenced was PBMCs. CDR3 coding DNA: TGTGCCAGCAGTTACTCGAATGAAAAACTGTTTTTT. It translates to CASSYSNEKLFF.